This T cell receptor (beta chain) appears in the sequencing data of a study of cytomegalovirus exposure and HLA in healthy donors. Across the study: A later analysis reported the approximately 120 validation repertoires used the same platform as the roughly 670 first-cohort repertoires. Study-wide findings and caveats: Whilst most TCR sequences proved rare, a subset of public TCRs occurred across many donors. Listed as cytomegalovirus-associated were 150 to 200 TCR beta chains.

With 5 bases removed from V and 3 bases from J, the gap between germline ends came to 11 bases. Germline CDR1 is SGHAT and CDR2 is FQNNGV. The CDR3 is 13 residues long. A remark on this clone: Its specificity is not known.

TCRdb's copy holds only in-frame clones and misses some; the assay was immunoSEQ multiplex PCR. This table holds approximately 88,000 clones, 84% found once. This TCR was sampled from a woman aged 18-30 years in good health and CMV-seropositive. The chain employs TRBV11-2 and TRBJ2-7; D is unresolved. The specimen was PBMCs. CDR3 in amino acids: CASSPLAGYEQYF. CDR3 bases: TGTGCCAGCAGCCCATTAGCCGGCTACGAGCAGTACTTC.